This T cell receptor (beta chain) derives from a study of T cell responses to AZD1222 COVID-19 vaccine. Profiling relied on immunoSEQ multiplex PCR, and the TCRdb table lists in-frame clones only, not all of them. The sample records about 100,000 clones, 85% to 90% being singletons. The CDR3 totals 15 residues. Germline assignment: CDR1 MDHEN and CDR2 SYDVKM. Trimming took 1 base from V and 0 from J, leaving 7 bases between them. This chain joins TRBV28 and TRBJ1-3; the D is unclear. The TCR sequence derives from an adult in good health. Sequencing was performed on peripheral blood, taken on day 0 of AZD1222 vaccination. This CDR3 is CASSLFLDSGNTIYF. The CDR3, as DNA: TGTGCCAGCAGTTTATTCCTGGACTCTGGAAACACCATATATTTT.